The sequence of this T cell receptor beta chain was determined in a study of CD8+CD57+ T cells in acquired aplastic anemia (dated by TCRdb to the late 2010s). Context from the whole study: On average, sorted CD4+ and CD8+ cells yielded around 3.5 ug of extracted DNA, with a range of about 0.17 to 27.4 ug. An average of roughly 10 million reads for CD4+ cells and 11 million to 13 million reads for CD8+ cells was obtained from healthy donor samples.

With regard to this clonotype: Which antigen it targets is not known. No clone much larger than this one lies a single base away; base qualities are absent.

Broader findings and caveats from the paper: Twenty-nine CD8+ CDR3 sequences were found in both patients and controls but appeared to be highly expressed in patients and within the immunodominant clones of the patients. CD8+ Simpson's diversity did not differ significantly between patients and healthy controls (P=0.060).

In the study, sorted CD4+ and CD8+ blood T cells from patients with severe aplastic anemia and from healthy subjects underwent deep sequencing of TCR repertoires. Ficoll-Paque density gradient centrifugation was used to isolate peripheral blood mononuclear cells. CD4+ and CD8+ T cells were sorted by FACS or magnetic beads before DNA extraction. TCR beta VDJ combination and CDR3 sequence profiling used genomic DNA as the template. TCR repertoire sequencing was run on an Illumina HiSeq 2000. On the authors' methods: Repertoires were assessed using TRBV/TRBJ rearrangement plots, CDR3 size and DJ length profiles, and Simpson's diversity index. The most abundant DNA sequence in the deep sequencing data was taken as the immunodominant clone. CDR3 amino acid sequences were screened for sharing across subjects and were compared with published repertoires and the VDJdb database. TCRdb reworked the public reads: Q25 trimming with fastp, MiXCR clone assembly, productive beta chains retained. One record per CDR3 amino acid sequence lists the most common genes and DNA. TCRdb's processing, not the study's, gives the V and J calls here. Recorded for this sample are about 190,000 distinct CDR3 sequences; around 59% of them occurred a single time. About a sixth of the sample is held by the ten biggest clonotypes.

Spanning cysteine to phenylalanine, the CDR3 consists of 17 amino acids. Of all the DNA, just the CDR3 is kept, 51 bases in frame from base 1. Via the germline V gene (reference sequence), CDR1 is SEHNR and CDR2 FQNEAQ. The junction carries 18 bases between V and J, which are trimmed by 1 base and 8 bases respectively. The chain employs TRBV7-9 and TRBJ1-6; TRBD1 is a possible D gene, resting on 5 matching bases. Sequencing was done on a sample of sorted CD4+, CD8+, or CD8+CD57+ T cells (not recorded which) from PBMCs. The sequence was obtained from a human donor in good health, serving as a control. The CDR3 corresponds to CASSLEARGLGHSPLHF. The DNA sequence is given as TGTGCCAGCAGCTTAGAGGCCCGGGGCCTTGGCCATTCACCCCTCCACTTT.